Following are 18 T cell receptor beta chains from one sample sequenced in a study of blood T cell repertoires in COVID-19. Data came from immunoSEQ multiplex PCR; TCRdb stores just in-frame clones and leaves some out. The sample consists of about 15,000 clones, about 92% of them appearing once. The material sequenced was peripheral blood. The receptor source for this set is a human donor with active COVID-19. The donor label of this sample is uncertain.

This clone appeared once. This sequence joins TRBV19 and TRBJ1-5; D not certain. V was shortened by 6 bases and J by 2 bases, with 11 bases between the two germline ends. The CDR3 consists of 14 residues. Germline V gives CDR1 LNHDA, CDR2 SQIVND (reference sequence). The CDR3 nucleotides read TGTGCCAGTAGCGGAGTTTACGGCAATCAGCCCCAGCATTTT. As protein: CASSGVYGNQPQHF.

The chain joins TRBV28 to TRBJ1-1, with D unresolved. Trimming took off 2 bases at V and 14 bases at J, with 15 bases between the two ends. This CDR3 contains 12 residues. Germline-derived CDR1 and CDR2 are MDHEN and SYDVKM. The CDR3 nucleotides read TGTGCCAGCAGTTTAAGGAGGTCGCGGACCTTCTTT. Its protein product is CASSLRRSRTFF.

CDR3 in amino acids: CASSPTGTGGLEAFF. CDR3 nucleotide sequence: TGTGCCAGCAGCCCGACCGGGACAGGGGGCCTTGAAGCTTTCTTT. The genes are TRBV28 and TRBJ1-1, with 12 nucleotides matching TRBD1. This CDR3 is built from 15 residues. Germline CDR1 is MDHEN and CDR2 is SYDVKM. The V and J ends lost 6 bases and 7 bases, in that order; junction bases with no gene match: 9.

The chain combines TRBV24-1 with TRBJ2-5; the match to TRBD1 covers 9 bases. Germline V gene sequence: CDR1 KGHDR, CDR2 SFDVKD. The V segment lost 2 bases and the J segment 2 bases; nucleotides outside the gene matches: 5. The CDR3 runs to 16 residues. The CDR3 DNA reads TGTGCCACCAGTGATTCGACAGGGGGAGGTCAAGAGACCCAGTACTTC. Translating it yields CATSDSTGGGQETQYF.

The chain joins TRBV4-2 to TRBJ2-3; D uncertain. The V gene lost 2 bases and the J gene lost 6 bases, with 9 bases spanning the gap. This CDR3 comprises 13 residues. Germline CDR1 reads LGHNA; CDR2 reads YNFKEQ. In DNA, the CDR3 is TGTGCCAGCAGCCAATCAAGCAAGGATACGCAGTATTTT. Translated, it gives CASSQSSKDTQYF.

The chain links TRBV5-1 to TRBJ1-2; D is unclear. The CDR3 runs to 13 residues. Germline assignment: CDR1 SGHRS and CDR2 YFSETQ. V was cut by 3 bases and J by 6 bases, with 12 bases left in between. The CDR3 here is CASSSSSPDGYTF. The CDR3, as DNA: TGCGCCAGCAGCTCATCCTCACCGGATGGCTACACCTTC.

The V and J genes are TRBV24-1 and TRBJ2-5; no reliable D call. The CDR3 sequence is 13 residues long. V dropped 1 base and J dropped 5 bases, with 7 bases sitting between them. In germline, CDR1 is KGHDR, CDR2 SFDVKD. CDR3 sequence: CATSDFSEETQYF. The CDR3, as DNA: TGTGCCACCAGTGATTTTTCGGAGGAGACCCAGTACTTC.

The gene calls are TRBV19 and TRBJ1-6, with 7 positions matching TRBD1. The ends lost 4 bases at V and 8 bases at J; junction bases unmatched: 11. The CDR3 sequence is 16 residues long. Germline V gene lookup returns CDR1 LNHDA and CDR2 SQIVND (reference sequence). The CDR3 reads CASSTGPTGRDSPLHF. Here the CDR3 DNA reads TGTGCCAGTAGTACCGGGCCGACAGGGCGCGATTCACCCCTCCACTTT. Based on the CDR3 plus reference TRBV19 and TRBJ1-6, the full variable domain is DGGITQSPKYLFRKEGQNVTLSCEQNLNHDAMYWYRQDPGQGLRLIYYSQIVNDFQKGDIAEGYSVSREKKESFPLTVTSAQKNPTAFYLCASSTGPTGRDSPLHFGNGTRLTVT.

This chain links TRBV20-1 with TRBJ2-5; no reliable D call. This CDR3 spans 11 amino acids. Trimming cost V 4 bases and J 2 bases, with 5 bases left between them. Germline V lookup: CDR1 DFQATT, CDR2 SNEGSKA (reference sequence). CDR3 amino acids: CSAKLQETQYF. In DNA, the CDR3 is TGCAGTGCTAAACTACAAGAGACCCAGTACTTC.

V is TRBV9 and J is TRBJ2-1; 13 bases fit TRBD2. This CDR3 has 16 amino acids. The ends lost 4 bases at V and 5 bases at J; junction bases unmatched: 6. The V gene's germline CDR1 is SGDLS and CDR2 YYNGEE. CDR3 DNA sequence: TGTGCCAGCAGCCCCGGGACTAGCGGGGTAGACAATGAGCAGTTCTTC. As protein: CASSPGTSGVDNEQFF. The full variable domain, its missing parts supplied by reference TRBV9 and TRBJ2-1, is DSGVTQTPKHLITATGQRVTLRCSPRSGDLSVYWYQQSLDQGLQFLIQYYNGEERAKGNILERFSAQQFPDLHSELNLSSLELGDSALYFCASSPGTSGVDNEQFFGPGTRLTVL.

V is TRBV18 and J is TRBJ1-2; D not certain. Germline V gene lookup returns CDR1 KGHSH and CDR2 LQKENI. Between the trimmed V and J ends, which lost 0 bases and 4 bases, there was a span of 9 bases. CDR3 length: 14 residues. CDR3 sequence reads: CASSPPEGGYGYTF. In DNA form, the CDR3 reads TGTGCCAGCTCACCACCGGAGGGCGGCTATGGCTACACCTTC.

V and J are TRBV7-2 and TRBJ2-5; 13 bases are shared with TRBD2. The CDR3 length is 18 residues. Germline loops: CDR1 SGHTA, CDR2 FQGNSA. With 5 bases clipped from V and 2 bases from J, the junction kept 11 bases outside the gene matches. This chain's CDR3 is CASSPGTSGGVRQETQYF. The CDR3 coding sequence is TGTGCCAGCAGCCCGGGCACTAGCGGGGGGGTGAGGCAAGAGACCCAGTACTTC.

The chain links TRBV7-2 to TRBJ2-5; TRBD1 matches 8 bases. V dropped 3 bases and J dropped 5; count of bases not matched to a gene: 2. Germline assignment: CDR1 SGHTA and CDR2 FQGNSA. The CDR3 has 13 amino acids. The CDR3 nucleotides read TGTGCCAGCAGCTTCAGGGGGCTTGAGACCCAGTACTTC. This sequence encodes CASSFRGLETQYF.

This rearrangement joins TRBV3-1 (or the pseudogene TRBV3-2) to TRBJ2-5; 10 bases line up with TRBD1. The CDR3 sequence is 17 residues long. Trimming removed 0 bases from V and 5 bases from J; junction bases left unmatched: 9. Germline V lookup: CDR1 LGHDT, CDR2 YNNKEL (reference sequence). The chain's CDR3 is CASSQERQGAESETQYF. Here the CDR3 DNA reads TGTGCCAGCAGCCAAGAAAGACAGGGGGCCGAGTCGGAGACCCAGTACTTC.

The chain recombines TRBV6-1 with TRBJ1-4; no reliable D call. The CDR3 is 16 amino acids. Germline CDR1 reads MNHNS; CDR2 reads SASEGT. The ends were cut back, 3 bases at V and 5 bases at J, with 16 bases in the middle. The CDR3 nucleotides are TGTGCCAGCAGTGAGGGTCAGGTAAGTCCAAATGAAAAACTGTTTTTT. Encoded protein: CASSEGQVSPNEKLFF.

The chain employs TRBV11-2 and TRBJ2-1; the match to TRBD1 covers 7 bases. CDR1 is SGHAT and CDR2 is FQNNGV in the germline V gene. The CDR3 totals 12 residues. V lost 5 bases and J lost 7; bases outside the gene matches: 2. This CDR3 is CASSKQGNEQFF. CDR3 sequence (DNA): TGTGCCAGCAGCAAACAGGGGAATGAGCAGTTCTTC.

The V call is TRBV23-1, the J call TRBJ2-3; a weak D match, TRBD2 (5 bases). TRBV23-1 is designated an ORF whose function remains uncertain. The V end lost 7 bases, the J end lost 3 bases, and 14 bases lay between the germline ends. This CDR3 contains 14 residues. CDR3 region: CASIRDPGTDTQYF. The CDR3 bases are TGCGCCAGCATTCGGGATCCCGGTACAGATACGCAGTATTTT.

This clone appeared a few times. The chain links TRBV3-1 (or the pseudogene TRBV3-2) to TRBJ1-5, with 7 bases lining up with TRBD1. The CDR3 extends over 17 amino acids. Germline CDR1 LGHDT, CDR2 YNNKEL (reference sequence). V was pared by 0 bases and J by 0 bases, with 5 bases of the junction left unmatched. The CDR3 DNA reads TGTGCCAGCAGCCAAGATGCGGGACAGTATAGCAATCAGCCCCAGCATTTT. Protein product: CASSQDAGQYSNQPQHF.